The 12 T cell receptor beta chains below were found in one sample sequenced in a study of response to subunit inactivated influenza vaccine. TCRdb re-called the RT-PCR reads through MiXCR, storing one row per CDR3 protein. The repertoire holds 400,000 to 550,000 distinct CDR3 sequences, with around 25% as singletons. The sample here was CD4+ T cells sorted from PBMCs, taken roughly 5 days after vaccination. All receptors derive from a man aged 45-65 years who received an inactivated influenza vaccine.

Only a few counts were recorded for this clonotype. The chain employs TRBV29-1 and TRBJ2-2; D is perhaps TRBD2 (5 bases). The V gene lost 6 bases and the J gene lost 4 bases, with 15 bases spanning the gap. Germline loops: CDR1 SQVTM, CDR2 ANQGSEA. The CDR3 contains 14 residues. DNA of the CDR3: TGCAGCGTCATACGGGAATTGGCCACCGGGGAGCTGTTTTTT. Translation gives CSVIRELATGELFF.

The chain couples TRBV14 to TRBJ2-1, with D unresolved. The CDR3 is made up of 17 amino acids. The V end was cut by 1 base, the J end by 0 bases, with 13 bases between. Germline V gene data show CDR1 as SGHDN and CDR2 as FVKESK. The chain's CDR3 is CASSQGMMASSYNEQFF. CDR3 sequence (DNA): TGTGCCAGCAGCCAAGGGATGATGGCGAGCTCCTACAATGAGCAGTTCTTC.

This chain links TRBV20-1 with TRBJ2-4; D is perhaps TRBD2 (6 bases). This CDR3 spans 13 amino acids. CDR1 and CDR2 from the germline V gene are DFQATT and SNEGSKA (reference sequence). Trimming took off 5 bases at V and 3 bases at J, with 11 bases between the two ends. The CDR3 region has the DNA TGCAGTGCTGCGGGACGGAGCAAAAACATTCAGTACTTC. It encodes CSAAGRSKNIQYF.

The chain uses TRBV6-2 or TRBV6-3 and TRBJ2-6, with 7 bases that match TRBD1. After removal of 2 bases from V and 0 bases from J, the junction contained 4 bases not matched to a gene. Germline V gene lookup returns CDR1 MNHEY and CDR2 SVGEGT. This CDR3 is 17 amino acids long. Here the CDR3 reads CASSYGRGNSGANVLTF. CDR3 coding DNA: TGTGCCAGCAGTTACGGCAGGGGGAACTCTGGGGCCAACGTCCTGACTTTC.

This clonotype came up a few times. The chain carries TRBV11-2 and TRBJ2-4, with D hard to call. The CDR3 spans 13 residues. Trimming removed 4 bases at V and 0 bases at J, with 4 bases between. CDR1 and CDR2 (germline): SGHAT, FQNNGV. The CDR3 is CASSWVAKNIQYF. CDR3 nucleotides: TGTGCCAGCAGCTGGGTAGCCAAAAACATTCAGTACTTC.

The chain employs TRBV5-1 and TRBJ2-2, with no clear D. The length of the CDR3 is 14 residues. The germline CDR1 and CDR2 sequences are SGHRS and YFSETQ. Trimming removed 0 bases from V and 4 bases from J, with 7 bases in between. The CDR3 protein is CASSLAPVTGELFF. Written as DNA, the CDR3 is TGCGCCAGCAGCTTGGCCCCCGTCACCGGGGAGCTGTTTTTT.

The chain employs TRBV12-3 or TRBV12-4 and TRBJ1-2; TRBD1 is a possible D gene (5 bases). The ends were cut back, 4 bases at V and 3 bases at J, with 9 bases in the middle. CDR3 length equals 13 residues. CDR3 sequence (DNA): TGTGCCAGCAGTTCGGCCAGGGACTATGGCTACACCTTC. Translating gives CASSSARDYGYTF.

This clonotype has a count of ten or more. CDR3 in DNA: TGCAGTGCCAACCGGGGCAGTACCGATGAGCAGTTCTTC. Translation: CSANRGSTDEQFF. The gene calls are TRBV20-1 and TRBJ2-1; D possibly matches TRBD1 or TRBD2 (5 bases each). The CDR3 runs 13 residues. The V and J ends lost 6 bases and 8 bases respectively, with 17 bases between them. CDR1 is DFQATT, CDR2 SNEGSKA, per germline (reference sequence).

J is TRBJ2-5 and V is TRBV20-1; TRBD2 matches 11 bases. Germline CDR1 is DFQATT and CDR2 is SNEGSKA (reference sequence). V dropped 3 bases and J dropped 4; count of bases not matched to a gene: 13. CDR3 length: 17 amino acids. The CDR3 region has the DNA TGCAGTGCTAGCCCTTTTGGGACTAGCGGCGTCGGAGAGACCCAGTACTTC. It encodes CSASPFGTSGVGETQYF.

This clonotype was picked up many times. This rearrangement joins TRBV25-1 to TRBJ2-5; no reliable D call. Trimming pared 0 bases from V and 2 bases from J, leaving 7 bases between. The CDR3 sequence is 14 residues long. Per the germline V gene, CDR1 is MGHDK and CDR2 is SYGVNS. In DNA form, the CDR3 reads TGTGCCAGCAGTGAATATAAGTCACAAGAGACCCAGTACTTC. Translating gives CASSEYKSQETQYF.

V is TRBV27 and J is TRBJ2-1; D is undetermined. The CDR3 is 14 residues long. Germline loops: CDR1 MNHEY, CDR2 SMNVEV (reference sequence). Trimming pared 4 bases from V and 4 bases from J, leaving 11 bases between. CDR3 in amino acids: CASSSFSRYNEQFF. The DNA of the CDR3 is TGTGCCAGCAGTTCGTTTAGCAGGTACAATGAGCAGTTCTTC.

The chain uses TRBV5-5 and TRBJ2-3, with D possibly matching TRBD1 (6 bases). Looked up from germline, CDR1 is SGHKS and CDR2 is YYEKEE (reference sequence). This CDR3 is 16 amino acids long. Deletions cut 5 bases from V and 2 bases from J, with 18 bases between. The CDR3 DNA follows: TGTGCCAGCAGTCTTCAAATTGGACAGAACACAGATACGCAGTATTTT. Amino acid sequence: CASSLQIGQNTDTQYF. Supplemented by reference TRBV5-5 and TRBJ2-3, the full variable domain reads DAGVTQSPTHLIKTRGQQVTLRCSPISGHKSVSWYQQVLGQGPQFIFQYYEKEERGRGNFPDRFSARQFPNYSSELNVNALLLGDSALYLCASSLQIGQNTDTQYFGPGTRLTVL.